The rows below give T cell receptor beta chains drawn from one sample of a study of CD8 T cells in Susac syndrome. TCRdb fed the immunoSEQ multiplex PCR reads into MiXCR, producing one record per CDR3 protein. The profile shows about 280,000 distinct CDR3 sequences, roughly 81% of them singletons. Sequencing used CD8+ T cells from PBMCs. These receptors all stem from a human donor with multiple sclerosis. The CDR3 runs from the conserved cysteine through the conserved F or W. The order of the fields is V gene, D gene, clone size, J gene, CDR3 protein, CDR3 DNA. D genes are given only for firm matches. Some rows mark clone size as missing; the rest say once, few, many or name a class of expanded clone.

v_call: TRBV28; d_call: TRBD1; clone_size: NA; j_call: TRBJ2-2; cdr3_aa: CASRPGQGIGELFF; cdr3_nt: TGTGCCAGCAGGCCGGGACAGGGGATCGGGGAGCTTTTTTTT
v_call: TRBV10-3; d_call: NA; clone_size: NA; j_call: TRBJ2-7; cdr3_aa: CAISDPPRGGSYEQYF; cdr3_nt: TGTGCCATCAGTGACCCGCCGAGGGGGGGTTCCTACGAGCAGTACTTC
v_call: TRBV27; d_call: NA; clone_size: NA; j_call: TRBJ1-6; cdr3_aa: CASSLSGSGNSPLHF; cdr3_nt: TGTGCCAGCAGTTTATCGGGGTCTGGTAATTCACCCCTCCACTTT
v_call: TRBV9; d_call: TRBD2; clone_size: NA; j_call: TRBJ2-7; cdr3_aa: CASSVETSGRTHEQYF; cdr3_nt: TGTGCCAGCAGCGTAGAGACTAGCGGGAGGACCCACGAGCAGTACTTC
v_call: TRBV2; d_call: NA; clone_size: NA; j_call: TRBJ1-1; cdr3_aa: CAAFGLLNTEAFF; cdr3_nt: TGTGCCGCCTTCGGGCTGCTGAACACTGAAGCTTTCTTT
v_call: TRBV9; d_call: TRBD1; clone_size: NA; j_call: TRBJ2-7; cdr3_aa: CASSAGTGLYEQYF; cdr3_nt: TGTGCCAGCAGCGCCGGGACAGGACTCTACGAGCAGTACTTC
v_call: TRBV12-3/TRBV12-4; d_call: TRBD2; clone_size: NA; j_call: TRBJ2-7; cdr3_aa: CASSQTSGSVYEQYF; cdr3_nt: TGTGCCAGCAGCCAGACTAGCGGGAGTGTATACGAGCAGTACTTC
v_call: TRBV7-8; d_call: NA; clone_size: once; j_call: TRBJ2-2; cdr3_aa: CASSLAIGELFF; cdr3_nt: TGTGCCAGCAGCTTAGCTATCGGGGAGCTGTTTTTT
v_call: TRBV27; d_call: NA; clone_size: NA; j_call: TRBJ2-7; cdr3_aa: CASTSGRRQPFYEQYF; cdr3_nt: TGTGCCAGCACCTCGGGGCGACGCCAACCTTTCTACGAGCAGTACTTC
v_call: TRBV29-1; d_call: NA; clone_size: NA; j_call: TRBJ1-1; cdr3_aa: CSVEAAVNRGAFF; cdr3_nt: TGCAGCGTTGAAGCAGCGGTTAATAGGGGAGCTTTCTTT
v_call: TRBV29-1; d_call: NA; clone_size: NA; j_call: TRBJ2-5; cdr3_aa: CSVSGERETQYF; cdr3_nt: TGCAGCGTTTCCGGGGAGAGGGAGACCCAGTACTTC
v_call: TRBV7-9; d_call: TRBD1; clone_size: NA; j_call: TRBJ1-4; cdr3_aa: CASSPRRGGDEKLFF; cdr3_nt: TGTGCCAGCAGCCCCCGCAGGGGGGGAGATGAAAAACTGTTTTTT
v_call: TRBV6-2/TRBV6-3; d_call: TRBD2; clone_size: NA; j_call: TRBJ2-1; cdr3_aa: CASSYAERGGNEQFF; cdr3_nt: TGTGCCAGCAGTTACGCCGAGCGGGGGGGCAATGAGCAGTTCTTC
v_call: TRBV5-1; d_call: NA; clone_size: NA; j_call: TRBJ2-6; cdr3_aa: CASSLAADLGPGGANVLTF; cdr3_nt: TGCGCCAGCAGCTTGGCGGCCGACCTCGGGCCTGGAGGGGCCAACGTCCTGACTTTC
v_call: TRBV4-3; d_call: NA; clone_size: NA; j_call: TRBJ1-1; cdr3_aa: CASSQVAKLNTEAFF; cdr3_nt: TGCGCCAGCAGCCAAGTGGCGAAATTGAACACTGAAGCTTTCTTT
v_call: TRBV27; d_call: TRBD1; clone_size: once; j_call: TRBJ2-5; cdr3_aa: CASNGGQGGQETQYF; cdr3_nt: TGTGCCAGCAATGGAGGACAGGGCGGGCAAGAGACCCAGTACTTC
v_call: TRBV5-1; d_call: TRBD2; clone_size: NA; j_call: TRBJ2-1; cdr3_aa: CASSLEPSGSYEQFF; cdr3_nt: TGCGCCAGCAGCTTGGAGCCTAGCGGGAGCTATGAGCAGTTCTTC
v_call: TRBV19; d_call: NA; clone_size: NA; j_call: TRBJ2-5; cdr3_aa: CASSRTAKQETQYF; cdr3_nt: TGTGCCAGTAGTAGGACAGCTAAACAAGAGACCCAGTACTTC
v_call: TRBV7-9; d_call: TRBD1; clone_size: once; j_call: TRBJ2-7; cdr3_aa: CASSPVGQGGDEQYF; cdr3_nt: TGTGCCAGCAGCCCGGTGGGACAGGGGGGCGACGAGCAGTACTTC
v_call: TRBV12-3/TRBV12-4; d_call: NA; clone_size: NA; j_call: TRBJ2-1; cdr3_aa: CASSLSSVNEQFF; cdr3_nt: TGTGCCAGCAGTTTAAGTTCTGTAAATGAGCAGTTCTTC
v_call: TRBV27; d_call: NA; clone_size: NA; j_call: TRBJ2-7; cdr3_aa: CASSSTTQGHEQYF; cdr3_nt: TGTGCCAGCAGCTCCACTACACAGGGCCACGAGCAGTACTTC
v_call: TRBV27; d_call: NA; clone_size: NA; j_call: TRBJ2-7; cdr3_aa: CASSPWAQGFEQYF; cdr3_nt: TGTGCCAGCAGTCCATGGGCACAGGGATTCGAGCAGTACTTC
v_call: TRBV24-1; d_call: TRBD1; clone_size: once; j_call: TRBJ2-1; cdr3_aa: CATSDLKYRGNGEQFF; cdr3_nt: TGTGCCACCAGTGATTTGAAGTACAGGGGGAATGGCGAGCAGTTCTTC
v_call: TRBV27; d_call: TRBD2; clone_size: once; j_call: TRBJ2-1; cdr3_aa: CASSLSSGRIQFF; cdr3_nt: TGTGCCAGCAGTTTATCTAGCGGGAGAATCCAGTTCTTC
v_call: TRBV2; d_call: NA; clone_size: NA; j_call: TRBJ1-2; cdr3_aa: CATPKRGAAGYTF; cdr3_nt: TGTGCCACCCCTAAGCGGGGGGCTGCTGGCTACACCTTC
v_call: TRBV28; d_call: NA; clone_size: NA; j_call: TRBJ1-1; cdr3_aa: CASRPTMVTEAFF; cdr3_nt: TGTGCCAGCAGACCAACCATGGTCACTGAAGCTTTCTTT
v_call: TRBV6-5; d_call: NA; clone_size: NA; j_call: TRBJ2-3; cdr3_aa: CASSPQGLSDTQYF; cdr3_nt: TGTGCCAGCAGTCCCCAGGGACTTTCAGATACGCAGTATTTT
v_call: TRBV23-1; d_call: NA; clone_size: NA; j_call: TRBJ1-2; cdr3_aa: CASSQSHACYGYTF; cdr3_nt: TGCGCCAGCAGTCAATCGCACGCATGCTATGGCTACACCTTC
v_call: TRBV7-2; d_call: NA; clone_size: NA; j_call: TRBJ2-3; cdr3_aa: CASSLSGGGADTQYF; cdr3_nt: TGTGCCAGCAGCTTAAGTGGAGGGGGCGCAGATACGCAGTATTTT
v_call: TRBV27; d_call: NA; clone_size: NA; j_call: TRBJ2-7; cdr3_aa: CASSPHAYEQYF; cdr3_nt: TGTGCCAGCAGTCCCCACGCCTACGAGCAGTACTTC
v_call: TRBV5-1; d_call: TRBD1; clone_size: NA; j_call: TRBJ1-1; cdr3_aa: CASSFRDRGKNTEAFF; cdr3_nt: TGCGCCAGCAGCTTCCGGGACAGGGGGAAAAACACTGAAGCTTTCTTT
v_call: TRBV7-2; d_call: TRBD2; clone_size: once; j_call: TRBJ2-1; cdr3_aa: CASNRVAGASFDEQFF; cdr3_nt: TGTGCCAGCAACCGAGTAGCGGGAGCCTCTTTCGATGAGCAGTTCTTC
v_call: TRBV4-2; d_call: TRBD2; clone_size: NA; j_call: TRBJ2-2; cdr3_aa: CASSQDTAVAGGPGELFF; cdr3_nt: TGTGCCAGCAGCCAAGATACCGCCGTGGCGGGAGGGCCCGGGGAGCTGTTTTTT
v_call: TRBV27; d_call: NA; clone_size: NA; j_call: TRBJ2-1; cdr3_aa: CASGPGPYNEQFF; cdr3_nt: TGTGCCAGCGGACCAGGGCCCTACAATGAGCAGTTCTTC
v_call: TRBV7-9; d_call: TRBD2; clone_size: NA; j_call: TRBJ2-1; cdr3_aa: CASSGTGTSPYNEQFF; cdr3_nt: TGTGCCAGCAGCGGGACCGGGACTAGCCCCTACAATGAGCAGTTCTTC
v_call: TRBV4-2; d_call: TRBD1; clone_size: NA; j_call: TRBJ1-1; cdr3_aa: CASSQPRTGGTEAFF; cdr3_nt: TGTGCCAGCAGCCAACCCCGGACAGGGGGAACTGAAGCTTTCTTT
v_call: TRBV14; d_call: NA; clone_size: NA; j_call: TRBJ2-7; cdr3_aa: CASSQDPLSGLSYEQYF; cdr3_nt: TGTGCCAGCAGCCAAGATCCCCTCAGCGGACTCTCCTACGAGCAGTACTTC
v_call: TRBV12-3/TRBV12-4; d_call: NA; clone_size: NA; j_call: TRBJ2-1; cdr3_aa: CASNIGSEQFF; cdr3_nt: TGTGCCAGCAACATAGGGTCTGAGCAGTTCTTC
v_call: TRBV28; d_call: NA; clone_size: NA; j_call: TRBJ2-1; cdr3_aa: CASSRPPLHNEQFF; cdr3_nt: TGTGCCAGCTCGAGGCCCCCCCTCCACAATGAGCAGTTCTTC
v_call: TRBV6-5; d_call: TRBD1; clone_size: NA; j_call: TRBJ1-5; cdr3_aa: CASSLQGLSNQPQHF; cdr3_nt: TGTGCCAGCAGTCTACAGGGGCTCAGCAATCAGCCCCAGCATTTT
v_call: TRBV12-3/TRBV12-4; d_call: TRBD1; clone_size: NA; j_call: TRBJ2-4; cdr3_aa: CASSLGQGVTIQYF; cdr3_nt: TGTGCCAGCAGTTTGGGTCAGGGGGTTACCATTCAGTACTTC
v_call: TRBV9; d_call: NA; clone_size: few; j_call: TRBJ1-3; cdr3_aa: CASSLTGGNTIYF; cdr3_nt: TGTGCCAGCAGCCTGACAGGAGGAAACACCATATATTTT
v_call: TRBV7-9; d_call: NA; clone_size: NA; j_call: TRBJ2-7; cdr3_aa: CASSFTEDYEQYF; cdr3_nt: TGTGCCAGCAGCTTCACGGAGGACTACGAGCAGTACTTC
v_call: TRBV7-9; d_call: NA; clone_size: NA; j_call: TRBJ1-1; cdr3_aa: CASSLANRRNTEAFF; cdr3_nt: TGTGCCAGCAGCTTAGCTAACAGGCGGAACACTGAAGCTTTCTTT
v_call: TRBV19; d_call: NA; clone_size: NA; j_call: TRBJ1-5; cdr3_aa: CASSTAKVSHSNQPQHF; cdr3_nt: TGTGCCAGTAGTACCGCAAAGGTGTCACATAGCAATCAGCCCCAGCATTTT
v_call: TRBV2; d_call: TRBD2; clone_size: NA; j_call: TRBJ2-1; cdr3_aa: CASESGRDRGNEQFF; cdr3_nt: TGTGCCAGCGAGAGCGGGAGAGATCGAGGCAATGAGCAGTTCTTC
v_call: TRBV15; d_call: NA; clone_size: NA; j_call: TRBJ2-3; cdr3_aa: CATSRVRPPDHF; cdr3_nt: TGTGCCACCAGCAGGGTACGACCGCCCGATCATTTT
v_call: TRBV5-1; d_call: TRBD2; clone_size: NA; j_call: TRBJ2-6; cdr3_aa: CASYLAGGPLSGANVLTF; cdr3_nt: TGCGCCAGTTACCTAGCGGGAGGACCCCTCTCTGGGGCCAACGTCCTGACTTTC